These 2 T cell receptor beta chains originate from one sample sequenced in a study of cytomegalovirus exposure and HLA in healthy donors. PCR primers comprised 60 Vbeta and 13 Jbeta primers. The protocol was immunoSEQ multiplex PCR, while the TCRdb copy is restricted to in-frame clones and leaves out a portion. The sample holds roughly 100,000 clones, about 70% seen once. The sequenced material came from PBMCs. The receptors were sampled from a woman aged 50 to 60 in good health and CMV-seropositive.

A few counts support this clone. The chain joins TRBV27 to TRBJ1-1; maybe TRBD1 (5 bases). Germline-derived CDR1 and CDR2 are MNHEY and SMNVEV (reference sequence). The ends were cut back, 6 bases at V and 1 base at J, with 15 bases in the middle. The CDR3 extends over 15 amino acids. DNA of the CDR3: TGTGCCAGCAGCTTGGAGGGACGGTCGAACACTGAAGCTTTCTTT. This sequence encodes CASSLEGRSNTEAFF.

This rearrangement joins TRBV6-5 to TRBJ2-3, with 8 bases matching TRBD2. This CDR3 has 12 residues. J was trimmed by 3 bases and V by 11 bases; bases with no gene match: 4. Germline CDR1 MNHEY, CDR2 SVGAGI. The CDR3: CASRGGTDTQYF. The DNA for the CDR3 is TGTGCCTCCCGGGGGGGGACAGATACGCAGTATTTT.